The present T cell receptor beta chain was sequenced within a study of cytomegalovirus exposure and HLA in healthy donors (dated by TCRdb to about 2017). General notes on the study: According to an earlier analysis of a few hundred of the donors, about 170 million T cells yielded roughly 110 million unique TCR beta sequences and around 300 Gb of sequence data. A later analysis re-analyzed previously published TCR beta repertoires from about 600 donors and added high-resolution HLA genotyping to study TCR occurrence patterns. The study profiled the T cell repertoires of approximately 700 subjects by immunosequencing and related them to cytomegalovirus serostatus. All discovery cohort repertoires had been generated using a single sequencing platform. Donor age, sex, ethnicity and CMV serostatus were compiled alongside the repertoire data. Typing coverage differed by locus: A, B, C, DRB1 and DQB1 were typed in roughly 629-630 donors, DQA1 in 500 to 550, DPA1 in over 600, and DPB1 in approximately 450. Among the roughly 400 genotyped donors, 75% to 90% belonged to the genetic ancestry cluster associated with self-reported Caucasian donors. The study aimed to test whether signatures of past pathogen exposure could be identified by cataloging public T cell receptors. Among some 400 genotyped donors of the cohort, an average of approximately 240,000 unique TCR beta nucleotide sequences was sequenced per donor, of which about 19% were non-productive. Besides the first cohort of roughly 660 subjects, a separate validation cohort made up of about 120 different subjects was used. Class I and class II HLA loci were covered by the typing at four-digit resolution. Because of strong linkage in the cohort, 5 or 6 DR-DQ haplotypes were treated as single units for association and clustering. To decide whether each TCR beta V gene segment behaved as functional or pseudogenic, an earlier analysis of several hundred of the donors relied on high-throughput TCR beta sequencing. In a later genetic analysis, genome-wide SNP genotypes for about three fifths of the 666 donors were used, and that subset was treated as a discovery cohort. To predict cytomegalovirus infection status, the study brought together high-throughput TCR immunosequencing, statistical association of individual TCRs with disease status, and machine learning. Rather than drawing on any new phenotypic data, the later analysis identified candidate immune exposures from TCR beta sequences and the way those sequences occurred across donors. About 280 gigabases of sequencing data and 70 million to 100 million unique TCR sequences were included in an early release covering about 700 HLA-typed donors. Points the paper makes about the study in general: Because counts were too low, seventeen rarely observed V segments, including chromosome 9 orphons, were excluded from the earlier analysis of 587 of the donors. Linkage disequilibrium might explain the correlated functional status among segregating V segments, but an unknown experimental factor could not be excluded. Only TCR beta chains were sequenced in this cohort, and the absence of alpha or paired-chain data limited detectable features. For the cohort, immune exposure information was limited to CMV serostatus. Because HLA typing was missing for some donors at each locus, association tests included only the typed subset. In a later analysis, most CMV-associated TCR beta chains were found to appear HLA-restricted, with HLA associations seemingly driven largely by CMV exposure. Presence/absence analyses assumed roughly uniform sequencing depth across donors, an assumption that may not hold. Because the 87-base-pair reads could not distinguish some IMGT-functional V segments, including TRBV6-2 and TRBV6-3, those segments were excluded. According to the authors, the approach could potentially be generalized to other disease states and immunological phenotypes. Strong co-occurrence of HLA alleles, especially DR and DQ, made assigning TCR associations to individual alleles difficult. Most TCR sequences were seen in very few donors, while some public TCRs were found in many individuals. Three of the identified cytomegalovirus-associated TCR beta chains were confirmed in vitro to be specific for cytomegalovirus antigens. V-gene and J-gene trimming of TCR beta chains was associated with a missense DCLRE1C variant in a later genetic analysis, and the association was replicated in an independent cohort. According to a later analysis, TCR association rates differed among HLA loci, with DRB1 alleles showing the most associated TCRs and HLA-C alleles showing the fewest. In both the original and validation cohorts, the classifier was reported to diagnose cytomegalovirus status with high specificity and sensitivity. Compared with the roughly 670-donor mean, donors in an Asian-associated ancestry cluster had fewer N-insertions in productive TCRs, according to a later genetic analysis. Compared with equally common non-associated chains, HLA-associated TCR beta chains in a later analysis were more clonally expanded and had lower generation probabilities. A cluster of highly shared sequence variants was judged likely to be a technical artifact of the sequencing pipeline. The study listed 150 to 200 TCR beta chains as associated with cytomegalovirus. A later analysis associated about 18,000 TCR beta sequences with specific HLA alleles at a false discovery rate of 0.05. In a later analysis, several top co-occurrence clusters were reported to appear linked to parvovirus B19, influenza, CMV and Epstein-Barr virus. A further reported finding was that TCR beta sequences accurately predicted the HLA-A and HLA-B alleles for most subjects in the first cohort. An earlier analysis of 587 of the donors showed that most TCR beta V segments appeared in productive rearrangements either about 87% or about 30% of the time, which broadly matched IMGT annotations.

The cohort was made up of 650 to 700 healthy bone marrow donors. At the time of sampling, all cohort members were nominally healthy, though unrecorded immune exposures were likely present. The donor tested CMV seropositive, placing the donor among the roughly 270 seropositive members of the cohort. Each donor provided a peripheral blood sample, and peripheral blood mononuclear cells were used for TCR beta sequencing. The Qiagen DNeasy Blood Extraction Kit was used to extract genomic DNA from the blood cell samples. Reading the germline V gene (reference sequence) gives CDR1 SGHKS and CDR2 YYEKEE. The CDR3 starts with the cysteine, ends with the phenylalanine, and has 15 residues. Only the CDR3 portion is preserved as DNA: 45 bases, with reading frame beginning at the first base. The V end gives up 0 bases and the J end 6 bases, leaving 7 bases in the junction not matched to a gene. The library was generated by the immunoSEQ multiplex PCR assay. For the multiplex PCR, a mixture combining 60 forward primers for TCR Vbeta segments and 13 reverse primers for TCR Jbeta segments was used. The CDR3 region of rearranged TCR beta genes was amplified from genomic DNA by a multiplex PCR assay. The amplified TCR beta libraries were sequenced on the Illumina HiSeq System as 87-base-pair reads. The study's own analysis went as follows. A later analysis counted tens of millions of unique TCR beta chains across the 700 or so repertoires, and 10 million to 11 million of these chains were shared by at least two donors. Raw reads were error-corrected and collapsed into unique sequences with a nearest-neighbor algorithm that merged closely related sequences to remove PCR and sequencing errors. CDR3 sequences were aligned to IMGT reference sequences to assign V, D and J gene segments. For a sequence to be retained, a match of at least six nucleotides to both a V gene segment and a J gene segment was required. Rearrangements were classified as productive when the CDR3 lacked stop codons and remained in frame with V and J, and all other rearrangements were classified as non-productive. CDR3 was defined according to IMGT convention as the region running from the second conserved V-encoded cysteine to the conserved J-encoded phenylalanine. In an earlier analysis of around 640 of the donors, sequences lacking an unambiguous match to a single V gene segment were excluded. In an earlier analysis of approximately 560 of the donors, a V segment was called functional when productive rearrangements were above 56.7%, and segregating when the standard deviation between donors exceeded 5%. A statistical classification framework was built to diagnose cytomegalovirus status from the catalog of TCR beta chain sequences. In a later analysis, TCR nucleotide sequences were compared against IMGT/GENE-DB human TR gene sequences so that V and J genes could be assigned. The TCRdist pipeline was used in a later analysis to assign CDR3 sequences and most-parsimonious VDJ recombination scenarios. In a later analysis, each TCR beta chain was defined by its CDR3 amino acid sequence together with its V-gene family, and reads without a unique V-gene family were excluded. To address suspected cross-contamination and a sequencing artifact, a later analysis removed several hundred highly shared, low-generation-probability nucleotide sequences. In a later analysis, a clonal expansion index for each public chain was calculated from normalized within-repertoire ranks of inferred template counts. In a later analysis, generation probabilities were computed using a VDJ recombination model fitted to out-of-frame rearrangements, and the results were checked against IGoR. A later analysis scored TCR-TCR, TCR-HLA and TCR-CMV co-occurrence with hypergeometric tests, applying a repertoire-size bias correction to TCR pairs. In a later analysis, false discovery rates were estimated by permuting HLA or CMV assignments 20 times. In a later analysis, co-occurring TCRs were grouped using DBSCAN, and TCRdist sequence similarity was added for clustering within HLA-allele-positive subsets. For co-occurrence clustering, repertoires with fewer than 30,000 or more than 120,000 public chains were excluded, along with a handful of repertoires with anomalous nucleotide sharing. The table comes from immuneACCESS by way of TCRdb, which keeps in-frame sequences with V and J called. Part of the clones is missing from these tables; in studies checked, under half for an unresolved V gene and the rest for unknown reasons. Clone size and V and J calls were adopted from that table, with D and trimming inferred from the DNA. This sample comprises about 38,000 clones, about nine tenths of them detected only once. The ten most abundant clones make up about 10% of the sample.

A word on this clone: Its recognized antigen is unknown. No base quality values were provided; no much bigger clone lies one nucleotide off.

Here the chain combines TRBV5-5 and TRBJ1-1; 8 of the junction bases match TRBD1. The sequenced sample consisted of PBMCs. The TCR comes from a woman aged 40 to 49 in good health and CMV-seropositive. The base sequence is TGTGCCAGCAGCTTGGCTTCTGGACAGGGCCCTGAAGCTTTCTTT. Translated, this is CASSLASGQGPEAFF.